Listed below are T cell receptor beta chains from one sample, sequenced in a study of early T cells in non-severe SARS-CoV-2 infection. TCRdb re-called the 5' RACE reads through MiXCR, storing one row per CDR3 protein. The repertoire consists of about 64,000 distinct CDR3 sequences, with around 13% occurring once and the leading ten covering roughly 4.2%. The sample was whole blood. These receptors originate from an adult who was a healthcare worker with PCR-confirmed SARS-CoV-2 infection or an uninfected control (not recorded which). Both conserved end residues are part of each CDR3. The order of the fields is J gene, D gene, clone size, CDR3 length, V gene, CDR3 protein, CDR3 DNA. A D gene is named only where the DNA matches it firmly. For some rows the clone size is stated as once, few or many, or as a class when expanded; others skip it.

TRBJ1-3 | NA | NA | 16 | TRBV12-3/TRBV12-4 | CASSPRDSRSGNTIYF | TGTGCCAGCAGCCCGCGGGACTCTCGCTCTGGAAACACCATATATTTT
TRBJ2-1 | NA | NA | 16 | TRBV6-5 | CASSYSAASSYNEQFF | TGTGCCAGCAGTTACTCAGCGGCGAGCTCCTACAATGAGCAGTTCTTC
TRBJ1-4 | TRBD1 | NA | 14 | TRBV7-2 | CASSWTGGIEKLFF | TGTGCCAGCAGCTGGACAGGGGGTATTGAAAAACTGTTTTTT
TRBJ1-1 | NA | few | 11 | TRBV6-1 | CASTMNTEAFF | TGTGCCAGCACCATGAACACTGAAGCTTTCTTT
TRBJ1-5 | NA | many | 13 | TRBV18 | CASSPMTNQPQHF | TGTGCCAGCTCACCAATGACCAATCAGCCCCAGCATTTT
TRBJ2-3 | NA | NA | 14 | TRBV30 | CAWSVGQGTDTQYF | TGTGCCTGGAGTGTAGGGCAGGGAACAGATACGCAGTATTTT
TRBJ2-1 | TRBD1 | NA | 14 | TRBV7-9 | CASSRRDRNNEQFF | TGTGCCAGCAGCCGCCGGGACAGAAACAATGAGCAGTTCTTC
TRBJ1-2 | NA | NA | 15 | TRBV7-3 | CASSLTVDSRYGYTF | TGTGCCAGCAGCTTAACTGTGGACAGCCGGTATGGCTACACCTTC
TRBJ2-3 | TRBD2 | many | 15 | TRBV7-2 | CASSLFGLAGPSQYF | TGTGCCAGCAGCTTATTCGGGCTAGCGGGTCCGTCGCAGTATTTT
TRBJ2-5 | TRBD2 | few | 15 | TRBV7-2 | CASSLAGRRQETQYF | TGTGCCAGCAGCTTAGCCGGGAGGCGGCAAGAGACCCAGTACTTC